The 16 T cell receptor beta chains reported below all come from one sample, sequenced in a study of T cell changes during pregnancy in multiple sclerosis. TCRdb's table, derived via immunoSEQ multiplex PCR, lists solely in-frame clones and lacks some. Seen here are about 59,000 clones, roughly 88% observed once, and the top ten hold around 1.3%. The sample here was peripheral blood, taken in the second trimester of pregnancy. The receptors were gathered from a female donor with multiple sclerosis, enrolled in a pregnancy study.

This sequence joins TRBV10-3 and TRBJ2-7; D is possibly TRBD2 (5 bases). The germline V and J ends were trimmed by 2 bases and 3 bases, with 8 bases remaining between them. This CDR3 is built from 13 residues. Germline-derived CDR1 and CDR2 are ENHRY and SYGVKD. The DNA of the CDR3 is TGTGCCATCAGTGAGGCGGGTAACTACGAGCAGTACTTC. As protein: CAISEAGNYEQYF.

V gene TRBV23-1 combines with J gene TRBJ1-1, with 7 nucleotides matching TRBD1. TRBV23-1 is marked as an open reading frame, function uncertain. The CDR3 totals 14 residues. V was pared by 4 bases and J by 6 bases, with 8 bases of the junction left unmatched. CDR3 sequence reads: CASSPGQEASEAFF. Here the CDR3 DNA reads TGCGCCAGCAGTCCCGGACAGGAAGCCTCTGAAGCTTTCTTT.

This clone showed up just once. The V gene is TRBV7-9, the J gene TRBJ1-1; TRBD1 might be the D (5 bases). V was shortened by 4 bases and J by 0 bases, with 15 bases between the two germline ends. CDR1 and CDR2 (germline): SEHNR, FQNEAQ (reference sequence). There are 16 residues in the CDR3. The CDR3 coding sequence is TGTGCCAGCAGCTCGACGGGGGGGAGGATGAACACTGAAGCTTTCTTT. Its translation is CASSSTGGRMNTEAFF.

The V call is TRBV30, the J call TRBJ2-5, with TRBD2 matching 7 bases. Losses at the gene ends were 7 bases for V and 4 bases for J; bases not matched to a gene: 15. Germline assignment: CDR1 GTSNPN and CDR2 SVGIG (reference sequence). The CDR3 contains 15 residues. CDR3 DNA: TGTGCCTCAACTCCGGGACTACAATGGGGAGAGACCCAGTACTTC. As protein: CASTPGLQWGETQYF.

The genes are TRBV7-3 and TRBJ2-3, with 14 bases aligning to TRBD2. The V and J ends lost 5 bases and 11 bases, in that order; junction bases with no gene match: 6. Germline V gives CDR1 SGHTA, CDR2 FQGTGA. The CDR3 has 14 residues. In DNA, the CDR3 is TGTGCCAGCAGCCTCGGGACTAGCGGGGGCGGGCAGTATTTT. Translated, it gives CASSLGTSGGGQYF. The full variable domain, with the rest looked up from reference TRBV7-3 and TRBJ2-3, is GAGVSQTPSNKVTEKGKYVELRCDPISGHTALYWYRQSLGQGPEFLIYFQGTGAADDSGLPNDRFFAVRPEGSVSTLKIQRTERGDSAVYLCASSLGTSGGGQYFGPGTRLTVL.

The CDR3 loop reads CASSRAGFPYGYTF. The CDR3, as DNA: TGTGCCAGCAGCCGCGCAGGGTTCCCCTATGGCTACACCTTC. The chain is built from TRBV11-2 and TRBJ1-2, with D possibly TRBD1 on 5 matching bases. CDR1 and CDR2 from the germline V gene are SGHAT and FQNNGV. Trimming took off 5 bases at V and 4 bases at J, with 14 bases between the two ends. CDR3 length: 14 amino acids.

The V call is TRBV6-4, the J call TRBJ2-3, with 13 bases aligning to TRBD2. The germline V gene encodes CDR1 MRHNA and CDR2 SNTAGT. Trimming removed 6 bases from V and 4 bases from J; junction bases left unmatched: 4. This CDR3 has 15 residues. DNA of the CDR3: TGTGCCAGCAGCGGACTAGCGGGGGCCCCAGATACGCAGTATTTT. Translating gives CASSGLAGAPDTQYF.

The genes are TRBV4-1 and TRBJ1-3; 7 nucleotides align to TRBD1. Per the germline V gene, CDR1 is MGHRA and CDR2 is YSYEKL. The CDR3 is 17 residues long. V lost 10 bases and J lost 4; bases outside the gene matches: 19. In DNA form, the CDR3 reads TGCGCCACCTTCCAGGGAAAGACAGGGAAAGGCGGAAACACCATATATTTT. Protein sequence: CATFQGKTGKGGNTIYF.

The sample holds one count of this clone. The V call is TRBV2, the J call TRBJ1-1; no clear D. The CDR3 covers 14 residues. V was clipped by 6 bases and J by 1 base, with 12 bases between them. Germline loops: CDR1 SNHLY, CDR2 FYNNEI. CDR3 in DNA: TGTGCCAGCAGCTACCATGGCGGGAACACTGAAGCTTTCTTT. This gives the protein CASSYHGGNTEAFF.

The gene calls are TRBV5-1 and TRBJ1-4, with D possibly matching TRBD1 (6 bases). The CDR3 length is 14 residues. In germline, CDR1 is SGHRS, CDR2 YFSETQ. V was cut by 7 bases and J by 0 bases, with 10 bases left in between. CDR3 coding DNA: TGCGCCAGCTCCGACAGGCCAACTAATGAAAAACTGTTTTTT. Translation: CASSDRPTNEKLFF.

The CDR3 DNA sequence: TGTGCCAGTAGTATGACCCAGGCCCATACTAGGAGTACGCAGTATTTT. It is translated as CASSMTQAHTRSTQYF. V usage is TRBV19 and J usage is TRBJ2-3, with D possibly matching TRBD2 (5 bases). V lost 3 bases, J lost 8 bases, and 21 bases lay in between. This CDR3 is built from 16 residues. CDR1 LNHDA and CDR2 SQIVND come from the germline V gene (reference sequence).

The J gene is TRBJ1-5, the V gene TRBV6-6, with D unclear. The ends were cut back, 8 bases at V and 2 bases at J, with 13 bases in the middle. Per the germline V gene, CDR1 is MNHNY and CDR2 is SVGAGI (reference sequence). The CDR3 extends over 14 amino acids. The CDR3 bases are TGTGCCAGCTTTGTATCGGAGGGCAATCAGCCCCAGCATTTT. Residues: CASFVSEGNQPQHF.

The sample holds a few counts of this clone. The rearrangement uses TRBV27 and TRBJ1-1; 7 nucleotides agree with TRBD1. Unmatched junction bases numbered 11, after V lost 7 bases and J lost 12 bases. Germline V CDR1 and CDR2: MNHEY, SMNVEV (reference sequence). The CDR3 runs to 12 residues. The CDR3 nucleotides read TGTGCCAGCAACTTTACAGGGGCAGTATCTTTCTTT. Its translation: CASNFTGAVSFF.

The chain carries TRBV19 and TRBJ1-2; the D gene is possibly TRBD1 (5 bases). Germline V gene data show CDR1 as LNHDA and CDR2 as SQIVND (reference sequence). The CDR3 spans 14 residues. V dropped 7 bases and J dropped 3 bases, with 15 bases sitting between them. The DNA of the CDR3 is TGTGCCAGTACCTTAGGGGCGCCTTACTATGGCTACACCTTC. Protein sequence: CASTLGAPYYGYTF.

The V call is TRBV4-1, the J call TRBJ2-3; TRBD2 matches 7 bases. The CDR3 consists of 18 residues. CDR1 is MGHRA, CDR2 YSYEKL, per germline. Losses at the gene ends were 1 base for V and 6 bases for J; bases not matched to a gene: 16. Here the CDR3 DNA reads TGCGCCAGCAGCCAAGGGGCGGGGAGGGGCCCCCTTTGGGATACGCAGTATTTT. It encodes CASSQGAGRGPLWDTQYF.

This clone was found once. The V gene is TRBV7-2, the J gene TRBJ2-7, with 7 bases matching TRBD1. V was pared by 5 bases and J by 0 bases, with 10 bases of the junction left unmatched. Germline CDR1 is SGHTA and CDR2 is FQGNSA. The CDR3 extends over 16 amino acids. The CDR3 sequence is CASSPSDRVPSYEQYF. CDR3 in DNA: TGTGCCAGCAGCCCAAGTGACAGGGTCCCCTCCTACGAGCAGTACTTC.